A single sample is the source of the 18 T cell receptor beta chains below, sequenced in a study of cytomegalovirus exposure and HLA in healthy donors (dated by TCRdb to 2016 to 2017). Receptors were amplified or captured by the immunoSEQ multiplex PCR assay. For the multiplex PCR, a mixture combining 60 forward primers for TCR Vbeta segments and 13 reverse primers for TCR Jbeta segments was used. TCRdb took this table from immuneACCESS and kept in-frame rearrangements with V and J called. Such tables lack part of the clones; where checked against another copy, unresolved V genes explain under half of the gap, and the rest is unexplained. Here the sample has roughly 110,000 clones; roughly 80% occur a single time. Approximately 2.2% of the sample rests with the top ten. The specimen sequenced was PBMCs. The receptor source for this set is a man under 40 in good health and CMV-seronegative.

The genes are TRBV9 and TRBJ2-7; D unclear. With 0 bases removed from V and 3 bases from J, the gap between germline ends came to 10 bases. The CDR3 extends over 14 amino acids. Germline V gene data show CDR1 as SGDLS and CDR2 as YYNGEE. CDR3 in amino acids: CASSVAAGIYEQYF. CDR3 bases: TGTGCCAGCAGCGTAGCGGCAGGAATCTACGAGCAGTACTTC.

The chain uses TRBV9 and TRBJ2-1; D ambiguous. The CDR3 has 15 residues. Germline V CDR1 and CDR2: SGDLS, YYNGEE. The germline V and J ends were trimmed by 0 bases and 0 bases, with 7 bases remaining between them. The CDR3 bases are TGTGCCAGCAGCGTAGACTTTAGCTCCTACAATGAGCAGTTCTTC. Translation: CASSVDFSSYNEQFF.

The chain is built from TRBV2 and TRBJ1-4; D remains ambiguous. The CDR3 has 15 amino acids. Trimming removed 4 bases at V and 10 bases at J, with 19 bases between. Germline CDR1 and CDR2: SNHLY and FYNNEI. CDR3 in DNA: TGTGCCAGCAGTGCCGAGGACCGGGATATTAGAAAACTGTTTTTT. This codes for CASSAEDRDIRKLFF.

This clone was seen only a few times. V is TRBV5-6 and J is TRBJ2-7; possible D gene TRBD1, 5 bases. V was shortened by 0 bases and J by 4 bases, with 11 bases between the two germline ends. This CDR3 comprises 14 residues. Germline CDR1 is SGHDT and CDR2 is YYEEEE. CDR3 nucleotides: TGTGCCAGCAGCTTGGACAGGAACGTTTACGAGCAGTACTTC. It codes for CASSLDRNVYEQYF. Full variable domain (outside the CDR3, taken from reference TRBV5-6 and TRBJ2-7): DAGVTQSPTHLIKTRGQQVTLRCSPKSGHDTVSWYQQALGQGPQFIFQYYEEEERQRGNFPDRFSGHQFPNYSSELNVNALLLGDSALYLCASSLDRNVYEQYFGPGTRLTVT.

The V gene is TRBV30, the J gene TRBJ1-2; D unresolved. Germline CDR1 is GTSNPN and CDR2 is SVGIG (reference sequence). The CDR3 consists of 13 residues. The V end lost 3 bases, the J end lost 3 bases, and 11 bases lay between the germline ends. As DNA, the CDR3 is TGTGCCTGGAGGACCGCGGGCGACTATGGCTACACCTTC. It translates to CAWRTAGDYGYTF.

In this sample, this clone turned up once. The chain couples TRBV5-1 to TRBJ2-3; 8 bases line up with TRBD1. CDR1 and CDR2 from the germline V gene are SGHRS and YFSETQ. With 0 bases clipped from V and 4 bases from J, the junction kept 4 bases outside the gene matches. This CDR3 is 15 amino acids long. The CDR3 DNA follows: TGCGCCAGCAGCTTGGGGACAGGGATCGCAGATACGCAGTATTTT. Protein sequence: CASSLGTGIADTQYF.

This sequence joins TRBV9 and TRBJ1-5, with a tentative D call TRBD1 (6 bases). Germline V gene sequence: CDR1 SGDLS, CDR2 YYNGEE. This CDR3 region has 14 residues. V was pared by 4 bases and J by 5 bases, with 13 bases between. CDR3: CASSPGDNDQPQHF. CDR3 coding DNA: TGTGCCAGCAGCCCTGGGGACAACGATCAGCCCCAGCATTTT.

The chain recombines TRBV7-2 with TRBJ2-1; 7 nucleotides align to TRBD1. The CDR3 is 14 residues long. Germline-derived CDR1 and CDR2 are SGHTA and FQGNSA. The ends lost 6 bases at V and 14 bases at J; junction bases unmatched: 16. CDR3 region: CASRYDRAELEKFF. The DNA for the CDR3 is TGTGCCAGCAGGTACGACAGGGCAGAGCTCGAGAAGTTCTTC.

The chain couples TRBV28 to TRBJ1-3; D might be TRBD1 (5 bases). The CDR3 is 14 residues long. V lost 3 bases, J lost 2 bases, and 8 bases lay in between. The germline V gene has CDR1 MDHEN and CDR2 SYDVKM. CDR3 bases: TGTGCCAGCAGTTTCCGGGGGGCTGGAAACACCATATATTTT. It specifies CASSFRGAGNTIYF. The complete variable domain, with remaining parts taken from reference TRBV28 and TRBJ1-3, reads DVKVTQSSRYLVKRTGEKVFLECVQDMDHENMFWYRQDPGLGLRLIYFSYDVKMKEKGDIPEGYSVSREKKERFSLILESASTNQTSMYLCASSFRGAGNTIYFGEGSWLTVV.

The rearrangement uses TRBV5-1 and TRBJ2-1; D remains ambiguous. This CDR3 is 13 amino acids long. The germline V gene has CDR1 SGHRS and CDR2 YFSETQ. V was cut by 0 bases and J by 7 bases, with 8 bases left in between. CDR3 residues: CASSLVPQNEQFF. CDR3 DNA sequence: TGCGCCAGCAGCTTGGTACCGCAGAATGAGCAGTTCTTC.

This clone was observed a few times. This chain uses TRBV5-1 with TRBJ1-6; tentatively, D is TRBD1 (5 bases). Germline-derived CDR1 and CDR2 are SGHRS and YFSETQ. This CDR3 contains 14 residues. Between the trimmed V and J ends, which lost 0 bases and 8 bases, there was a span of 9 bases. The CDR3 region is CASSLGQTHSPLHF. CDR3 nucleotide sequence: TGCGCCAGCAGCTTGGGACAGACACATTCACCCCTCCACTTT.

The CDR3 region is CAWSGVAVPSTDTQYF. In nucleotides, the CDR3 is TGTGCCTGGAGTGGGGTAGCAGTCCCAAGCACAGATACGCAGTATTTT. J is TRBJ2-3 and V is TRBV30; D is unclear. Deletions cut 1 base from V and 0 bases from J, with 14 bases between. This CDR3 has 16 amino acids. CDR1 and CDR2 (germline): GTSNPN, SVGIG (reference sequence).

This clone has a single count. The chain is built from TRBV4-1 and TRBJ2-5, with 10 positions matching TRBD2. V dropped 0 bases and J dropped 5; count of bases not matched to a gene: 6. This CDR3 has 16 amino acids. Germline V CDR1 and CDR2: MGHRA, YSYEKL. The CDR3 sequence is CASSQEASGGTETQYF. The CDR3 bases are TGCGCCAGCAGCCAAGAGGCTAGCGGGGGTACGGAGACCCAGTACTTC.

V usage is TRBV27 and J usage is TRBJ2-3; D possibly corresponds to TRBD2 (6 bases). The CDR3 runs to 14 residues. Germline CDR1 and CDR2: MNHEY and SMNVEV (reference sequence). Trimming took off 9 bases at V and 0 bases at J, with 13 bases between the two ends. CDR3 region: CASAREDSTDTQYF. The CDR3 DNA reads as TGTGCCAGTGCCAGGGAGGACAGCACAGATACGCAGTATTTT.

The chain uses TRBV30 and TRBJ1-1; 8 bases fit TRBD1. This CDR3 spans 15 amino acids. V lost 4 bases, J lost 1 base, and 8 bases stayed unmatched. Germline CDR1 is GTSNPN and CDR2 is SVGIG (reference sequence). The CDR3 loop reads CAWTYWGTGNTEAFF. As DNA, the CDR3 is TGTGCCTGGACCTATTGGGGGACAGGGAACACTGAAGCTTTCTTT. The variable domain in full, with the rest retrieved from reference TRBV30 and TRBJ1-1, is SQTIHQWPATLVQPVGSPLSLECTVEGTSNPNLYWYRQAAGRGLQLLFYSVGIGQISSEVPQNLSASRPQDRQFILSSKKLLLSDSGFYLCAWTYWGTGNTEAFFGQGTRLTVV.

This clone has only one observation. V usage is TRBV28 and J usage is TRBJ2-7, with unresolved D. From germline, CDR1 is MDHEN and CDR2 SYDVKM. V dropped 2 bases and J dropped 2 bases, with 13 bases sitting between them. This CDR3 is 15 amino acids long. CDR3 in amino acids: CASSLGQAAPYEQYF. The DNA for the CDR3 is TGTGCCAGCAGTTTAGGTCAGGCCGCACCCTACGAGCAGTACTTC.

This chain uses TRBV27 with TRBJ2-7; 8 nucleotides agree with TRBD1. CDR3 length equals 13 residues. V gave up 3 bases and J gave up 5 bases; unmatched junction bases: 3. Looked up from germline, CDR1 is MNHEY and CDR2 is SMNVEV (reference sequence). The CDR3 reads CASSLSQGDEQYF. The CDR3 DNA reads TGTGCCAGCAGTTTGTCACAGGGGGACGAGCAGTACTTC.

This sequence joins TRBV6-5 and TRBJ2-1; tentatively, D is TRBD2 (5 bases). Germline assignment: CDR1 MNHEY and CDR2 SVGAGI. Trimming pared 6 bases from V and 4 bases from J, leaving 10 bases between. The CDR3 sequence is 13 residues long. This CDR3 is CASRRTGYNEQFF. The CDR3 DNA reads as TGTGCCAGCAGACGGACTGGTTACAATGAGCAGTTCTTC.